This T cell receptor (beta chain) was recovered during a study of long-term antiretroviral therapy in people with HIV. Study results and limitations: CDR3 length ranges were narrower in HIV repertoires than in controls.

This was the immunoSEQ v3.0 assay at survey level. Each sample had sequencing targeting 40,000-50,000 T-cell genomes. Repertoires were generated with immunoSEQ multiplex PCR, while TCRdb's copy carries only in-frame clones and drops some. The sample includes around 30,000 clones, around 87% of them seen just once. A remark on this clone: Its specificity is unknown.

The CDR3 sequence is 14 residues long. V lost 0 bases and J 0 bases, leaving 5 bases between the germline ends. Per germline, CDR1 SGDLS and CDR2 YYNGEE. Every participant gave one or more pre-ART and two or more post-ART PBMC samples. The cryopreserved samples used held roughly 0.95-10 million PBMC prior to extraction of DNA. J is TRBJ2-3 and V is TRBV9; D is ambiguous. The sequence derives from a woman between 18 and 29 years old with HIV. This sample comprised unsorted PBMCs, obtained 0.5 years after starting antiretroviral therapy. CDR3: CASSVDGSTDTQYF. In DNA, the CDR3 is TGTGCCAGCAGCGTAGACGGTAGCACAGATACGCAGTATTTT.